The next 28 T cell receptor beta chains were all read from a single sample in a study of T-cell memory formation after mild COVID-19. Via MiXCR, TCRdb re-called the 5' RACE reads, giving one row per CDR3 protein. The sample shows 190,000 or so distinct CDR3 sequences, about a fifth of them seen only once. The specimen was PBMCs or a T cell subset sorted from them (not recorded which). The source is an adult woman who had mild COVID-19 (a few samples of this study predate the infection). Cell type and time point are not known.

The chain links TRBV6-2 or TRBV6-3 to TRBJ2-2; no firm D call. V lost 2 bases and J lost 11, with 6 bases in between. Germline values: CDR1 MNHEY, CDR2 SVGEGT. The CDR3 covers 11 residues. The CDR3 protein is CASSYGVELFF. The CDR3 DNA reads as TGTGCCAGCAGTTACGGCGTAGAGCTGTTTTTT.

CDR3 nucleotide sequence: TGTGCCAGCAGACTCATGGCAGGAGCCTACGAGCAGTACTTC. Translation: CASRLMAGAYEQYF. The chain is built from TRBV5-6 and TRBJ2-7; D gene unclear. The ends were cut back, 5 bases at V and 2 bases at J, with 14 bases in the middle. The germline CDR1 and CDR2 sequences are SGHDT and YYEEEE. The CDR3 is 14 amino acids.

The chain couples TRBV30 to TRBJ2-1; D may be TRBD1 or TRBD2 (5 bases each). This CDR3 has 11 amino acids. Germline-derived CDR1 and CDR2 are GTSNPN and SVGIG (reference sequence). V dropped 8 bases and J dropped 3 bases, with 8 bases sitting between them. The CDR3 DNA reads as TGTGCCCTGGGGGTCTACAATGAGCAGTTCTTC. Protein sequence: CALGVYNEQFF.

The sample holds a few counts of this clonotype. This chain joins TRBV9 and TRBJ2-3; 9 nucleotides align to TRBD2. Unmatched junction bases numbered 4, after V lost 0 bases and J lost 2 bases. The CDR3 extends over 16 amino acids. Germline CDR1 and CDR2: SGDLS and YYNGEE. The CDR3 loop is CASSVEGTSSTDTQYF. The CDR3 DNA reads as TGTGCCAGCAGCGTAGAGGGGACTAGCTCCACAGATACGCAGTATTTT.

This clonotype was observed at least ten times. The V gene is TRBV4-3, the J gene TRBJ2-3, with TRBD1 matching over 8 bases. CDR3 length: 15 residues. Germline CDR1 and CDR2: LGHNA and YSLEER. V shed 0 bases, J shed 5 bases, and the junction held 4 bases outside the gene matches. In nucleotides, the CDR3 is TGCGCCAGCAGCCAAGACAGGGGGCGAGTAGATACGCAGTATTTT. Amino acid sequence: CASSQDRGRVDTQYF.

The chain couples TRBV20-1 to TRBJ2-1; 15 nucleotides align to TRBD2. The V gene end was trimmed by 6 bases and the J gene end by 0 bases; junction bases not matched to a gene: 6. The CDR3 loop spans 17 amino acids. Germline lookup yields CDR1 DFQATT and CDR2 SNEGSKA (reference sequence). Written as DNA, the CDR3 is TGCAGTGCGTGGACTAGCGGGGGGGCTGGCTCCTACAATGAGCAGTTCTTC. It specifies CSAWTSGGAGSYNEQFF.

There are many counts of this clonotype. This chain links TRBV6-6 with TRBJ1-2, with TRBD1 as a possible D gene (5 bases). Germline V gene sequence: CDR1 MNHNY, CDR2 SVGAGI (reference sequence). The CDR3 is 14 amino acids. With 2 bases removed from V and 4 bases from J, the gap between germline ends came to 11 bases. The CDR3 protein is CASSYRGRAYGYTF. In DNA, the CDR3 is TGTGCCAGCAGTTACCGTGGCAGGGCCTATGGCTACACCTTC.

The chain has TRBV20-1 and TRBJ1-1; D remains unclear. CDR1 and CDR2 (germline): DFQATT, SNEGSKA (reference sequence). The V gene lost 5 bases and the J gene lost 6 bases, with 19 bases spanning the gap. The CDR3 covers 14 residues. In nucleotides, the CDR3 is TGCAGTGCTCCTCGGGCCCCAAATTTCCCTGAAGCTTTCTTT. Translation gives CSAPRAPNFPEAFF.

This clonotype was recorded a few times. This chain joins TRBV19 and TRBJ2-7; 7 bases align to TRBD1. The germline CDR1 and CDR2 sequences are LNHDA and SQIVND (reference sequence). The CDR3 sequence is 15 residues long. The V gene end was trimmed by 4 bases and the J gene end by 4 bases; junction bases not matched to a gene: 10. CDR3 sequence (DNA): TGTGCCAGTAGTACCCTAGAGGGGGACAGTTACGAGCAGTACTTC. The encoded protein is CASSTLEGDSYEQYF.

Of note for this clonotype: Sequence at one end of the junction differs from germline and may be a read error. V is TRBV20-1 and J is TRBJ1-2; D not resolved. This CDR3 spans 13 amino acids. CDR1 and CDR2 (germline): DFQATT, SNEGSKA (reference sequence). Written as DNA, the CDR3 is TGCAGTGCTAGGGGCGGCGCATCCTATGTCTACACCTTC. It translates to CSARGGASYVYTF.

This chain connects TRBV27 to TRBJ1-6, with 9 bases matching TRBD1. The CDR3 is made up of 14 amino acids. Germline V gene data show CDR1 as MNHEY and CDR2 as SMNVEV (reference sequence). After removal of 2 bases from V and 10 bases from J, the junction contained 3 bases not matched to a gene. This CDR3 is CASSLDRGISPLHF. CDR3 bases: TGTGCCAGCAGTTTAGACAGGGGGATCTCACCCCTCCACTTT.

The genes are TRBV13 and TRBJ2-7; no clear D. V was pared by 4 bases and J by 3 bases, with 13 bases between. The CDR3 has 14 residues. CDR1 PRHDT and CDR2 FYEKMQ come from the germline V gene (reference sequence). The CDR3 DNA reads TGTGCCAGCAGCTCCCTAGGCAGGTTCTACGAGCAGTACTTC. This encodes CASSSLGRFYEQYF.

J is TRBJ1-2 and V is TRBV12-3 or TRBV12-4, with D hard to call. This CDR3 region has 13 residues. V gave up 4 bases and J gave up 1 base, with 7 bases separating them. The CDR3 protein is CASSYYSNYGYTF. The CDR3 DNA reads TGTGCCAGCAGTTATTACAGTAACTATGGCTACACCTTC.

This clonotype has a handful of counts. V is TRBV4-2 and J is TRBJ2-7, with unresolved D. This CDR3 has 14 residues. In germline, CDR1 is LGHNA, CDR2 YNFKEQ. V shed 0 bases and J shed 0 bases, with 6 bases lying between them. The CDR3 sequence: CASSQDGYSYEQYF. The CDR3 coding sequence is TGTGCCAGCAGCCAAGACGGGTACTCCTACGAGCAGTACTTC.

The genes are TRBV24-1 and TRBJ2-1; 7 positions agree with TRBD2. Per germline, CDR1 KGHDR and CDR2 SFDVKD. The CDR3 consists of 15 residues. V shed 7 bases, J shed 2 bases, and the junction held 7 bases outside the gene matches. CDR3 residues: CATSPGGSPYNEQFF. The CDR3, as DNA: TGTGCCACCAGCCCCGGCGGGAGCCCCTACAATGAGCAGTTCTTC.

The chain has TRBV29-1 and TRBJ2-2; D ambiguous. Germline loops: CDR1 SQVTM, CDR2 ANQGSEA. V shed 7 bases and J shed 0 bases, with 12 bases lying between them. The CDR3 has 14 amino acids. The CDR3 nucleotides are TGCAGCGCAGTGACGGCGTCGAACACCGGGGAGCTGTTTTTT. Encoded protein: CSAVTASNTGELFF.

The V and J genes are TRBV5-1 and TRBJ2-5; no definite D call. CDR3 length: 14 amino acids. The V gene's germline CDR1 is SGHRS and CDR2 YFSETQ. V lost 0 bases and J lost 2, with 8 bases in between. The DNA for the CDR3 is TGCGCCAGCAGCTTGGAGGGCGATCAAGAGACCCAGTACTTC. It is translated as CASSLEGDQETQYF.

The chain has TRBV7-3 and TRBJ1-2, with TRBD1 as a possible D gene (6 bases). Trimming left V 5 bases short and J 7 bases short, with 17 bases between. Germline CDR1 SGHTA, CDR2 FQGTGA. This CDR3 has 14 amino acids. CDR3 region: CASSPVGGRSGYTF. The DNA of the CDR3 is TGTGCCAGCAGCCCGGTTGGGGGGCGAAGTGGCTACACCTTC.

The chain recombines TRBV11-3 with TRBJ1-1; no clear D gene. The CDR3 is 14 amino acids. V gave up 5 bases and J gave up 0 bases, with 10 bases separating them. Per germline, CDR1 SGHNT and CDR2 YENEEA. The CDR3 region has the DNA TGTGCCAGCAGCCCTCCTACCATGAACACTGAAGCTTTCTTT. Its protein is CASSPPTMNTEAFF.

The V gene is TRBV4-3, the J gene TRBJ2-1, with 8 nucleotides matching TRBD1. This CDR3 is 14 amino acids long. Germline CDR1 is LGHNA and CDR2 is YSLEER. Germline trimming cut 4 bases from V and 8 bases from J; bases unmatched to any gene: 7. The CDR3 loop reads CASSPRTGLHEQFF. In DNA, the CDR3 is TGCGCCAGCAGCCCACGGACAGGGCTCCATGAGCAGTTCTTC.

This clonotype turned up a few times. The DNA for the CDR3 is TGTGCCAGCAGCACCCCGGGACAGGGAGGCTACGAGCAGTACTTC. This translates into CASSTPGQGGYEQYF. The V gene is TRBV21-1, the J gene TRBJ2-7; the DNA was not compared with TRBD1, the D call given in the table. TRBV21-1 is a listed pseudogene. The CDR3 is 15 amino acids.

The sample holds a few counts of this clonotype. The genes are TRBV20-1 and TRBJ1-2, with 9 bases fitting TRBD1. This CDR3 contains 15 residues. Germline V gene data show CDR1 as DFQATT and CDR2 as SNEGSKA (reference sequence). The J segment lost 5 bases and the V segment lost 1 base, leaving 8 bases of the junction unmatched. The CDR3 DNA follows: TGCAGTGCTAGAGTTCCGGGACAGGGTATTTATGGCTACACCTTC. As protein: CSARVPGQGIYGYTF.

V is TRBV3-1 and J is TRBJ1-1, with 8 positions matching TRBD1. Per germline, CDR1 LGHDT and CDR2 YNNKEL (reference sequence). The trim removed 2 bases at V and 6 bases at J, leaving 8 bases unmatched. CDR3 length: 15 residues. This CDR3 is CASSQPRGRFPEAFF. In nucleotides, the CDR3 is TGTGCCAGCAGCCAACCCAGGGGGCGTTTTCCTGAAGCTTTCTTT.

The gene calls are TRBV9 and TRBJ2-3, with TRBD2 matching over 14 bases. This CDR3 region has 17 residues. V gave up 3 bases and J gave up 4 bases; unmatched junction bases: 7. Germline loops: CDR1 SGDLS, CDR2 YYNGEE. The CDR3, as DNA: TGTGCCAGCAGCGAACTTGGGACTAGCGGGAGCCCAGATACGCAGTATTTT. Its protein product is CASSELGTSGSPDTQYF.

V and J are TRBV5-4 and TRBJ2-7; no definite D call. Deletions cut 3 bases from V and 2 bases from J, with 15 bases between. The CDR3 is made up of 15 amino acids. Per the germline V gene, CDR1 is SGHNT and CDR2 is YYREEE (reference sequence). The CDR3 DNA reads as TGTGCCAGCAGCTGGGGAAAGGGTTTAGCCTACGAGCAGTACTTC. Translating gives CASSWGKGLAYEQYF.

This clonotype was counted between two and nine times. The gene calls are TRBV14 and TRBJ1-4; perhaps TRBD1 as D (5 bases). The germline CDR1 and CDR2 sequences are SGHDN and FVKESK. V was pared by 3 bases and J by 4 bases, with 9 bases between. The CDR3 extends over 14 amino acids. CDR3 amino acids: CASSQTVLNEKLFF. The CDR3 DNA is TGTGCCAGCAGCCAGACAGTCCTTAATGAAAAACTGTTTTTT.

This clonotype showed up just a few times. CDR3 region: CASSYPDLVNTEAFF. CDR3 DNA: TGTGCCAGCAGTTACCCGGACTTGGTGAACACTGAAGCTTTCTTT. The genes are TRBV6-2 or TRBV6-3 and TRBJ1-1; unclear D gene. The CDR3 spans 15 residues. V dropped 2 bases and J dropped 0 bases, with 10 bases sitting between them. The V gene's germline CDR1 is MNHEY and CDR2 SVGEGT.

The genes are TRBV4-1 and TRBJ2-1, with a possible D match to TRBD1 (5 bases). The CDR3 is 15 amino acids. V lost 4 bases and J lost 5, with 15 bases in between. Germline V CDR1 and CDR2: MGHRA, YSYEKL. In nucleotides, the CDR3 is TGCGCCAGCAGCCCCTTGGGGCTAGGGAACAATGAGCAGTTCTTC. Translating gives CASSPLGLGNNEQFF.